This T cell receptor (beta chain) was observed in a study of cytomegalovirus exposure and HLA in healthy donors (dated by TCRdb to the late 2010s). At the level of the whole study: In an earlier analysis of approximately 640 of the donors, roughly 300 Gb of sequence data and 90 million to 120 million unique TCR beta sequences from about 179 million T cells were reported. An early release that covered fewer than 800 HLA-typed donors contained approximately 290 gigabases of sequencing data and approximately 85 million unique TCR sequences. Of the 350 to 450 genotyped donors, 65% to 90% were placed in the genetic ancestry cluster associated with self-reported Caucasian donors. The study aimed to test whether signatures of past pathogen exposure could be identified by cataloging public T cell receptors. The T cell repertoires of 550 to 850 subjects were profiled by immunosequencing and related to cytomegalovirus serostatus. Along with the approximately 670-subject first cohort, a separate validation cohort of over 90 different subjects was used. To predict cytomegalovirus infection status, the study brought together high-throughput TCR immunosequencing, statistical association of individual TCRs with disease status, and machine learning. A later analysis re-examined previously published TCR beta repertoires from several hundred donors and added high-resolution HLA genotyping to investigate patterns of TCR occurrence. Rather than drawing on any new phenotypic data, the later analysis identified candidate immune exposures from TCR beta sequences and the way those sequences occurred across donors. An earlier analysis of 587 of the donors used high-throughput TCR beta sequencing to judge whether each TCR beta V gene segment behaved as functional or pseudogenic. Donor age, sex, ethnicity and CMV serostatus were collected together with the repertoire data. In a later genetic analysis, genome-wide SNP genotypes for about three fifths of the 666 donors were used, and that subset was treated as a discovery cohort. Every discovery cohort repertoire had been produced on one sequencing platform. Both class I and class II loci were covered by HLA typing, at four-digit resolution. The number of donors typed differed by locus, with 629-630 for A, B, C, DRB1 and DQB1, more than 500 for DQA1, 606 for DPA1, and under 490 for DPB1. About five DR-DQ haplotypes were treated as single units for association and clustering because of strong linkage in the cohort. On average, around 240,000 unique TCR beta nucleotide sequences were sequenced per donor among 300 to 500 genotyped donors of the cohort, with approximately 18% of those sequences being non-productive. Study-wide findings and limitations: According to the authors, the approach could potentially be generalized to other disease states and immunological phenotypes. A further reported finding was that TCR beta sequences accurately predicted the HLA-A and HLA-B alleles for most subjects in the first cohort. Correlated functional status among segregating V segments might reflect linkage disequilibrium, but an unknown experimental factor could not be ruled out. The 87-base-pair reads could not distinguish some IMGT-functional V segments, including TRBV6-2 and TRBV6-3, so those segments were excluded. Roughly uniform sequencing depth across donors was assumed in presence/absence analyses, although this assumption may not hold. In a later analysis, about 17,000 TCR beta sequences were associated with specific HLA alleles at a false discovery rate of 0.05. Across donors, most TCR sequences were observed very rarely, whereas some public TCRs were present in many individuals. Approximately 18 rarely observed V segments, including chromosome 9 orphons, were excluded from the earlier analysis of approximately 500 of the donors because counts were too low. Compared with equally common non-associated chains, HLA-associated TCR beta chains in a later analysis were more clonally expanded and had lower generation probabilities. A cluster of highly shared sequence variants was judged likely to represent a technical artifact of the sequencing pipeline. Immune exposure information for the cohort was limited to CMV serostatus. The study listed around 160 TCR beta chains as associated with cytomegalovirus. Because HLA typing was unavailable for some donors at each locus, only the typed subset was used in association tests. In a later analysis, TCR association rates were found to vary across HLA loci, with the most associated TCRs seen for DRB1 alleles and the fewest for HLA-C alleles. A later genetic analysis associated a missense DCLRE1C variant with V-gene and J-gene trimming of TCR beta chains, and an independent cohort replicated the association. Assigning TCR associations to individual alleles was difficult when HLA alleles, especially DR and DQ, strongly co-occurred. In vitro tests confirmed that a few of the cytomegalovirus-associated TCR beta chains recognize cytomegalovirus antigens. The cohort was sequenced for TCR beta chains only, and without alpha or paired-chain data the features that could be detected were limited. A later genetic analysis reported fewer N-insertions in productive TCRs among donors in an Asian-associated ancestry cluster than the roughly 650-donor mean. According to a later analysis, most CMV-associated TCR beta chains appeared to be HLA-restricted, and the HLA associations seemed to be driven largely by CMV exposure. Several of the top co-occurrence clusters appeared to be linked to parvovirus B19, influenza, CMV and Epstein-Barr virus, according to a later analysis. Cytomegalovirus status was reported to be diagnosed by the classifier with high specificity and sensitivity in both the original and validation cohorts. An earlier analysis of some 590 of the donors showed that most TCR beta V segments appeared in productive rearrangements either about 90% or about 30% of the time, which broadly matched IMGT annotations.

This clone came up a few times. Its target antigen remains unknown. Per-base qualities were not stored, and no clone one base away is much larger. Reading the germline V gene gives CDR1 SQVTM and CDR2 ANQGSEA. Including cysteine and phenylalanine, the CDR3 has 12 amino acids. The only DNA kept is the CDR3, 36 bases in frame from the first base. The junction carries 9 bases between V and J, which are trimmed by 4 bases and 4 bases respectively. In total, around 600 healthy bone marrow donors made up the cohort. At the time of sampling, every cohort member was nominally healthy, though immune exposures that went unrecorded were likely present. The donor tested CMV seronegative and was one of the 352 seronegative cohort members. A peripheral blood sample was collected from each donor, and TCR beta sequencing was performed on peripheral blood mononuclear cells. Genomic DNA was extracted from the blood cell samples with the Qiagen DNeasy Blood Extraction Kit.

Library generation was performed with the immunoSEQ multiplex PCR assay. A mixture of 60 forward primers for TCR Vbeta segments and 13 reverse primers for TCR Jbeta segments was used in the multiplex PCR. Amplification of the CDR3 region of rearranged TCR beta genes was performed with a multiplex PCR assay on genomic DNA. The amplified TCR beta libraries were sequenced on the Illumina HiSeq System as 87-base-pair reads. The original methods were these. In a later analysis, 80 million or so unique TCR beta chains were counted across the approximately 670 repertoires, and roughly 10 million of these chains were shared by at least two donors. A nearest-neighbor algorithm error-corrected the raw reads and collapsed the reads into unique sequences, merging closely related sequences to remove PCR and sequencing errors. To assign V, D and J gene segments, CDR3 sequences were aligned to IMGT reference sequences. For a sequence to be retained, a match of at least six nucleotides was required to both a V gene segment and a J gene segment. Rearrangements were called productive when the CDR3 lacked stop codons and stayed in frame with V and J; all others were non-productive. CDR3 was defined by IMGT convention, running from the second conserved V-encoded cysteine to the conserved J-encoded phenylalanine. The earlier analysis of about 590 of the donors excluded sequences that lacked an unambiguous match to a single V gene segment. An earlier analysis of fewer than 750 of the donors classified V segments as functional when productive rearrangements were above 56.7% and as segregating when the standard deviation between donors was above 5%. A statistical classification framework was built to diagnose cytomegalovirus status from the catalog of TCR beta chain sequences. In a later analysis, V and J genes were assigned by comparing TCR nucleotide sequences against IMGT/GENE-DB human TR gene sequences. Using the TCRdist pipeline, a later analysis assigned CDR3 sequences along with most-parsimonious VDJ recombination scenarios. In a later analysis, every TCR beta chain was defined by the combination of its CDR3 amino acid sequence and its V-gene family, and reads without a unique V-gene family were dropped. As a way to deal with suspected cross-contamination and a sequencing artifact, a later analysis dropped over 550 nucleotide sequences that were highly shared and had low generation probability. A later analysis calculated a clonal expansion index for each public chain from normalized within-repertoire ranks of inferred template counts. Generation probabilities in a later analysis came from a VDJ recombination model fitted to out-of-frame rearrangements, and those results were checked against IGoR. In a later analysis, TCR-TCR, TCR-HLA and TCR-CMV co-occurrence was scored with hypergeometric tests, and a repertoire-size bias correction was applied to TCR pairs. To estimate false discovery rates, a later analysis permuted the HLA or CMV assignments 20 times. A later analysis grouped co-occurring TCRs with DBSCAN, adding TCRdist sequence similarity when clustering within HLA-allele-positive subsets. Co-occurrence clustering excluded repertoires with fewer than 30,000 or more than 120,000 public chains, plus five with anomalous nucleotide sharing. The immuneACCESS repertoire file appears here via TCRdb, limited to in-frame rearrangements. These files lack a portion of the clones; in checked studies, under half of the deficit traces to unresolved V genes, and the cause of the others is not known. Clonal size and the V and J genes are those of that table, whereas D and trimming came from the DNA. The sample table contains roughly 130,000 clones; only one count was recorded for less than 85% of them. Jointly, the top ten make up around 3% of the sample.

The receptor's source is a male donor in good health and CMV-seronegative. The sequenced sample was PBMCs. The chain joins TRBV29-1 to TRBJ2-3, and TRBD1 may be the D gene, going by 5 matching bases. CDR3 sequence: CSVVGRADTQYF. The sequenced DNA is TGCAGCGTTGTGGGCAGGGCAGATACGCAGTATTTT.